This passage covers 25 T cell receptor beta chains from one sample sequenced in a study of CD8 T cells in Susac syndrome (dated by TCRdb to the late 2010s). Library generation was performed with the immunoSEQ multiplex PCR assay. RNA was extracted using the RNeasy kit, and roughly 0.5 to 1 ug of the RNA was reverse transcribed with random hexamers. TCRdb cleaned the public reads at Q25 with fastp, built clones with MiXCR and kept in-frame beta chains. Each record represents a unique CDR3 protein, reported with the most common genes and DNA among its rows. This sample is represented by some 180,000 distinct CDR3 sequences; 90% to 95% of them were singletons. The top ten constitute 0.099% of the sample. Material for sequencing was CD4+ T cells from PBMCs. These TCRs come from a human donor with Susac syndrome.

This chain links TRBV20-1 with TRBJ2-3, with 8 bases fitting TRBD1. Germline-derived CDR1 and CDR2 are DFQATT and SNEGSKA (reference sequence). The ends lost 1 base at V and 7 bases at J; junction bases unmatched: 10. This CDR3 contains 15 residues. In DNA, the CDR3 is TGCAGTGCTAGAGGCTCGGACAGGGAGAGAAATACGCAGTATTTT. Protein sequence: CSARGSDRERNTQYF.

The chain is built from TRBV30 and TRBJ2-1; D remains ambiguous. V was cut by 3 bases and J by 0 bases, with 9 bases left in between. The CDR3 spans 14 residues. CDR1 and CDR2 from the germline V gene are GTSNPN and SVGIG (reference sequence). CDR3 in DNA: TGTGCCTGGAGCCCAGGCAGCTCCTACAATGAGCAGTTCTTC. Residues: CAWSPGSSYNEQFF.

The V and J genes are TRBV27 and TRBJ2-3; 8 nucleotides align to TRBD2. V trimming: 10 bases; J trimming: 4 bases; junction bases outside the gene matches: 7. The CDR3 contains 13 residues. Germline V gene data show CDR1 as MNHEY and CDR2 as SMNVEV (reference sequence). DNA for the CDR3: TGTGCCACAGGACTAGCCGCGCCAGATACGCAGTATTTT. It is translated as CATGLAAPDTQYF.

V usage is TRBV18 and J usage is TRBJ2-3; the D is unclear. This CDR3 comprises 14 residues. Trimming shortened V by 0 bases and J by 4 bases, and 8 bases separated the two germline ends. CDR1 is KGHSH, CDR2 LQKENI, per germline. The CDR3: CASSPPARADTQYF. CDR3 coding DNA: TGTGCCAGCTCACCACCGGCTAGAGCAGATACGCAGTATTTT.

V gene TRBV5-1 combines with J gene TRBJ1-2, with TRBD1 as a possible D gene (6 bases). Looked up from germline, CDR1 is SGHRS and CDR2 is YFSETQ. This CDR3 is built from 12 residues. The V and J ends lost 4 bases and 8 bases respectively, with 12 bases between them. CDR3 sequence: CASSTYRDGYTF. The DNA of the CDR3 is TGCGCCAGCAGCACCTACAGGGACGGCTACACCTTC.

V usage is TRBV11-2 and J usage is TRBJ2-7; D perhaps matches TRBD2 (6 bases). Germline assignment: CDR1 SGHAT and CDR2 FQNNGV. The CDR3 length is 16 residues. Trimming removed 0 bases from V and 2 bases from J, with 14 bases in between. The CDR3 is CASSLDLREIPYEQYF. The CDR3 DNA reads as TGTGCCAGCAGCTTAGACCTTCGGGAGATACCCTACGAGCAGTACTTC.

The V call is TRBV10-3, the J call TRBJ2-1; D ambiguous. Germline V gene data show CDR1 as ENHRY and CDR2 as SYGVKD. V was shortened by 8 bases and J by 6 bases, with 11 bases between the two germline ends. This CDR3 contains 12 residues. The CDR3 reads CAIGQDPNEQFF. In DNA form, the CDR3 reads TGTGCCATCGGGCAGGATCCCAATGAGCAGTTCTTC.

This clonotype was counted a single time. V usage is TRBV29-1 and J usage is TRBJ2-7; TRBD1 matches at 7 bases. After removal of 4 bases from V and 2 bases from J, the junction contained 14 bases not matched to a gene. CDR1 is SQVTM and CDR2 is ANQGSEA in the germline V gene. The CDR3 covers 16 residues. The CDR3 nucleotides are TGCAGCGTTGCTCTTGCTACCGGGACAGTGACCTACGAGCAGTACTTC. Amino acids: CSVALATGTVTYEQYF.

This clonotype has just one count. This rearrangement joins TRBV12-3 or TRBV12-4 to TRBJ1-2; the D is unclear. V lost 4 bases and J lost 1, with 19 bases in between. The CDR3 loop spans 17 amino acids. In nucleotides, the CDR3 is TGTGCCAGCAGTTCCTCTGTAGCCCCCGTCTTTAACTATGGCTACACCTTC. Translation gives CASSSSVAPVFNYGYTF.

This clonotype was counted a few times. The chain couples TRBV28 to TRBJ1-1; no clear D. Germline V lookup: CDR1 MDHEN, CDR2 SYDVKM. Trimming took 4 bases from V and 0 from J, leaving 9 bases between them. The CDR3 contains 14 residues. CDR3 nucleotides: TGTGCCAGCAGTTCGCCGGGAATGAACACTGAAGCTTTCTTT. Its translation is CASSSPGMNTEAFF.

The chain recombines TRBV5-1 with TRBJ2-1; D gene unclear. The CDR3 runs 13 residues. V shed 4 bases and J shed 3 bases, with 8 bases lying between them. Germline V gene lookup returns CDR1 SGHRS and CDR2 YFSETQ. DNA for the CDR3: TGCGCCAGCAGCGGCCAGTTCTACAATGAGCAGTTCTTC. It codes for CASSGQFYNEQFF.

The V gene is TRBV20-1, the J gene TRBJ2-7; maybe TRBD1 (5 bases). The CDR3 is made up of 12 amino acids. The germline V gene has CDR1 DFQATT and CDR2 SNEGSKA (reference sequence). Trimming left V 5 bases short and J 2 bases short, with 10 bases between. CDR3 DNA sequence: TGCAGTGCTCTCGCCAGGGCCTACGAGCAGTACTTC. Encoded protein: CSALARAYEQYF.

V usage is TRBV20-1 and J usage is TRBJ2-5; 12 bases are shared with TRBD2. J lost 2 bases, V lost 3 bases, and 7 bases had no gene match. The length of the CDR3 is 16 residues. Germline assignment: CDR1 DFQATT and CDR2 SNEGSKA (reference sequence). For the CDR3, the DNA is TGCAGTGCTAGGTTTCTAGCGGGGGGGGATCAAGAGACCCAGTACTTC. Translating it yields CSARFLAGGDQETQYF.

The rearrangement uses TRBV19 and TRBJ2-6; D is perhaps TRBD1 or TRBD2 (5 bases each). In germline, CDR1 is LNHDA, CDR2 SQIVND (reference sequence). Trimming stripped 7 bases from V and 0 bases from J, with 13 bases between. The length of the CDR3 is 16 residues. The CDR3 region is CASKGRTFSGANVLTF. CDR3 DNA sequence: TGTGCCAGTAAGGGACGGACCTTCTCTGGGGCCAACGTCCTGACTTTC.

J is TRBJ2-1 and V is TRBV20-1; D gene uncertain. The germline V gene encodes CDR1 DFQATT and CDR2 SNEGSKA (reference sequence). V lost 0 bases and J 11 bases, leaving 8 bases between the germline ends. This CDR3 has 11 amino acids. The CDR3 loop reads CSARETNKQFF. Here the CDR3 DNA reads TGCAGTGCTAGAGAAACTAATAAGCAGTTCTTC.

In this sample, this clonotype turned up once. The V call is TRBV12-3 or TRBV12-4, the J call TRBJ1-1; TRBD1 agrees at 8 bases. Unmatched junction bases numbered 7, after V lost 1 base and J lost 6 bases. The CDR3 is 15 amino acids. CDR3 protein: CASSLGGTGHSEAFF. CDR3 DNA sequence: TGTGCCAGCAGTTTAGGAGGGACAGGACACTCTGAAGCTTTCTTT.

The chain combines TRBV29-1 with TRBJ2-2; the match to TRBD1 covers 10 bases. The V gene's germline CDR1 is SQVTM and CDR2 ANQGSEA. The CDR3 runs to 15 residues. The V and J ends lost 1 base and 6 bases, in that order; junction bases with no gene match: 5. This chain's CDR3 is CSVEGTGGSPGELFF. In DNA form, the CDR3 reads TGCAGCGTTGAAGGGACAGGGGGAAGTCCCGGGGAGCTGTTTTTT.

This rearrangement joins TRBV12-3 or TRBV12-4 to TRBJ2-5, with TRBD2 matching 9 bases. Trimming removed 1 base from V and 4 bases from J; junction bases left unmatched: 7. This CDR3 spans 16 amino acids. The CDR3 region is CASSLEVAGASETQYF. DNA of the CDR3: TGTGCCAGCAGTTTAGAGGTAGCGGGGGCTTCAGAGACCCAGTACTTC.

The V and J genes are TRBV20-1 and TRBJ2-1, with D unclear. Trimming cost V 6 bases and J 7 bases, with 4 bases left between them. This CDR3 region has 9 residues. The germline V gene has CDR1 DFQATT and CDR2 SNEGSKA (reference sequence). CDR3 residues: CSAQNEQFF. CDR3 nucleotides: TGCAGTGCCCAGAATGAGCAGTTCTTC.

This chain links TRBV28 with TRBJ1-1; no clear D. The CDR3 length is 12 residues. CDR1 and CDR2 (germline): MDHEN, SYDVKM. V lost 9 bases, J lost 4 bases, and 12 bases lay in between. CDR3 coding DNA: TGTGCCAGTCAGGTGGGGAGCACTGAAGCTTTCTTT. It translates to CASQVGSTEAFF.

This sequence joins TRBV2 and TRBJ2-3; TRBD2 agrees at 7 bases. The germline V gene encodes CDR1 SNHLY and CDR2 FYNNEI. The CDR3 contains 14 residues. The trim removed 7 bases at V and 2 bases at J, leaving 6 bases unmatched. This CDR3 is CASKAGVITDTQYF. The CDR3 region has the DNA TGTGCCAGCAAGGCGGGGGTGATCACAGATACGCAGTATTTT.

J is TRBJ2-1 and V is TRBV6-6, with D unresolved. The V end lost 4 bases, the J end lost 13 bases, and 14 bases lay between the germline ends. This CDR3 is 12 amino acids long. Germline V gene data show CDR1 as MNHNY and CDR2 as SVGAGI (reference sequence). The CDR3 DNA follows: TGTGCCAGCAGTTCCAGAAGGGTTGGCCAGTTCTTC. It translates to CASSSRRVGQFF.

This chain joins TRBV28 and TRBJ2-2, with D unresolved. V lost 10 bases, J lost 1 base, and 13 bases lay in between. The length of the CDR3 is 14 residues. Germline V lookup: CDR1 MDHEN, CDR2 SYDVKM. The CDR3 region has the DNA TGTGCCACCGACATAGGGATGAACACCGGGGAGCTGTTTTTT. It codes for CATDIGMNTGELFF.

This clonotype was observed a single time. V gene TRBV7-9 combines with J gene TRBJ2-5, with D tentatively TRBD1 (5 bases). CDR1 SEHNR and CDR2 FQNEAQ come from the germline V gene (reference sequence). Trimming stripped 1 base from V and 6 bases from J, with 15 bases between. The CDR3 covers 15 residues. As DNA, the CDR3 is TGTGCCAGCAGCTTAGGGGCAGGGTCGGCGAAGACCCAGTACTTC. It is translated as CASSLGAGSAKTQYF.

The rearrangement uses TRBV24-1 and TRBJ2-1, with unresolved D. With 6 bases removed from V and 9 bases from J, the gap between germline ends came to 14 bases. This CDR3 is built from 13 residues. Germline V gene data show CDR1 as KGHDR and CDR2 as SFDVKD. The DNA for the CDR3 is TGTGCCACCAGTCTAGGGCCTGTTATTGAGCAGTTCTTC. Protein product: CATSLGPVIEQFF.